One and the same sample provided the 9 T cell receptor beta chains below, sequenced in a study of CD8+ T cells in alopecia areata. It was cDNA, reverse transcribed from extracted RNA, that served as the sequencing template. Clones were sequenced by immunoSEQ multiplex PCR, and TCRdb holds only the in-frame ones, with some missing. Among about 98,000 clones, about 40% were seen once, and the ten largest hold roughly 0.83%. Sequenced sample: CD4+ T cells sorted from blood. Source of these receptors: a human donor with alopecia areata.

The chain couples TRBV29-1 to TRBJ2-1, with D tentatively TRBD2 (7 bases). With 6 bases removed from V and 1 base from J, the gap between germline ends came to 10 bases. Per germline, CDR1 SQVTM and CDR2 ANQGSEA. This CDR3 contains 13 residues. The CDR3 coding sequence is TGCAGCGTAGCGGGACAATCCTACAATGAGCAGTTCTTC. This translates into CSVAGQSYNEQFF.

This clone was detected a few times. The rearrangement uses TRBV2 and TRBJ2-5, with D perhaps matching TRBD2 (5 bases). The CDR3 loop spans 13 amino acids. Germline V gene data show CDR1 as SNHLY and CDR2 as FYNNEI. The V and J ends lost 4 bases and 2 bases respectively, with 8 bases between them. The CDR3 spells CASSGLAQETQYF. CDR3 nucleotides: TGTGCCAGCAGTGGCCTAGCTCAAGAGACCCAGTACTTC.

The chain carries TRBV5-1 and TRBJ1-1, with TRBD1 identical over 7 bases. V gave up 2 bases and J gave up 2 bases; unmatched junction bases: 3. Germline values: CDR1 SGHRS, CDR2 YFSETQ. CDR3 length: 14 amino acids. Here the CDR3 DNA reads TGCGCCAGCAGCTTCGGGACAGCTAACACTGAAGCTTTCTTT. Amino acid sequence: CASSFGTANTEAFF. The entire variable domain, with the rest obtained from reference TRBV5-1 and TRBJ1-1, is as follows: KAGVTQTPRYLIKTRGQQVTLSCSPISGHRSVSWYQQTPGQGLQFLFEYFSETQRNKGNFPGRFSGRQFSNSRSEMNVSTLELGDSALYLCASSFGTANTEAFFGQGTRLTVV.

J is TRBJ2-7 and V is TRBV30; 7 bases are a match to TRBD1. With V trimmed by 3 bases and J by 7 bases, 6 bases remained unmatched. CDR1 and CDR2 from the germline V gene are GTSNPN and SVGIG (reference sequence). The CDR3 has 12 amino acids. Written as DNA, the CDR3 is TGTGCCTGGAGCCTGACAGGGTGGGAGCAGTACTTC. This encodes CAWSLTGWEQYF. Looking up the rest from reference TRBV30 and TRBJ2-7 gives the full variable domain: SQTIHQWPATLVQPVGSPLSLECTVEGTSNPNLYWYRQAAGRGLQLLFYSVGIGQISSEVPQNLSASRPQDRQFILSSKKLLLSDSGFYLCAWSLTGWEQYFGPGTRLTVT.

The rearrangement links TRBV29-1 to TRBJ2-1; 9 positions match TRBD2. Trimming took 6 bases from V and 9 from J; bases not matched to a gene: 9. From germline, CDR1 is SQVTM and CDR2 ANQGSEA. The CDR3 extends over 13 amino acids. In DNA form, the CDR3 reads TGCAGCGTGCGGCGGGAGGGGGACGGTGAGCAGTTCTTC. It translates to CSVRREGDGEQFF.

This clone was counted between two and nine times. This sequence joins TRBV28 and TRBJ2-3; maybe TRBD1 (6 bases). The length of the CDR3 is 13 residues. The germline CDR1 and CDR2 sequences are MDHEN and SYDVKM. The germline V and J ends were trimmed by 5 bases and 7 bases, with 13 bases remaining between them. The CDR3 region has the DNA TGTGCCAGCAGTCCCCGGGACACCCATACGCAGTATTTT. Translation: CASSPRDTHTQYF.

This clone was observed a handful of times. V and J are TRBV29-1 and TRBJ2-1, with D tentatively TRBD2 (7 bases). The CDR3 loop spans 12 amino acids. The germline CDR1 and CDR2 sequences are SQVTM and ANQGSEA. V was shortened by 6 bases and J by 8 bases, with 14 bases between the two germline ends. CDR3 sequence reads: CSVQRGGDEQFF. CDR3 bases: TGCAGCGTCCAAAGGGGGGGAGATGAGCAGTTCTTC.

The rearrangement links TRBV30 to TRBJ2-3, with 9 positions matching TRBD1. The CDR3 covers 14 residues. The germline CDR1 and CDR2 sequences are GTSNPN and SVGIG (reference sequence). V dropped 6 bases and J dropped 1; count of bases not matched to a gene: 5. In DNA, the CDR3 is TGTGCCTGCAATGGGGACAGGGGCACAGATACGCAGTATTTT. As protein: CACNGDRGTDTQYF.

This chain connects TRBV6-6 to TRBJ1-1; no firm D call. The CDR3 has 12 residues. Germline V gives CDR1 MNHNY, CDR2 SVGAGI (reference sequence). Trimming left V 5 bases short and J 4 bases short, with 8 bases between. The chain's CDR3 is CASSPPGTEAFF. In nucleotides, the CDR3 is TGTGCCAGCAGTCCCCCCGGCACTGAAGCTTTCTTT.